These 30 T cell receptor beta chains originate from one sample sequenced in a study of neurological immune-mediated disorders. TCRdb re-derived calls from the 5' RACE reads in MiXCR, one entry per CDR3 protein. The repertoire consists of 50,000 or so distinct CDR3 sequences, with about 3% occurring once and the leading ten covering roughly 5.5%. Sequencing used PBMCs. The receptors were sampled from a man aged 35 to 55 with multiple sclerosis.

This clonotype has at least ten counts. The chain combines TRBV6-5 with TRBJ1-3; tentative D call: TRBD1 (6 bases). This CDR3 is 18 amino acids long. Germline V gene data show CDR1 as MNHEY and CDR2 as SVGAGI. V was shortened by 0 bases and J by 1 base, with 16 bases between the two germline ends. The CDR3 nucleotides read TGTGCCAGCAGTTACTCGGGCGGACAGACAATTTCTGGAAACACCATATATTTT. Translation: CASSYSGGQTISGNTIYF.

This clonotype was detected many times. This chain connects TRBV9 to TRBJ2-5; 15 bases align to TRBD2. The germline V gene encodes CDR1 SGDLS and CDR2 YYNGEE. V dropped 4 bases and J dropped 5; count of bases not matched to a gene: 6. The CDR3 runs to 16 residues. In nucleotides, the CDR3 is TGTGCCAGCAGCCGGACTAGCGGGGGGGCCGGGGAGACCCAGTACTTC. Translation gives CASSRTSGGAGETQYF.

This clonotype was counted at least ten times. J is TRBJ2-7 and V is TRBV5-6, with D possibly being TRBD2 (6 bases). With 2 bases removed from V and 5 bases from J, the gap between germline ends came to 26 bases. The CDR3 totals 18 residues. Per the germline V gene, CDR1 is SGHDT and CDR2 is YYEEEE. CDR3 sequence (DNA): TGTGCCAGCAGCTTCACGGCAGGTTCCATACCGCGGGGCCACGAGCAGTACTTC. Residues: CASSFTAGSIPRGHEQYF.

This clonotype was seen many times. This chain's CDR3 is CASSSQGGLYEQYF. The DNA for the CDR3 is TGTGCCAGCAGTTCACAGGGGGGGCTCTACGAGCAGTACTTC. This chain joins TRBV7-3 and TRBJ2-7; D may be TRBD1 (8 bases). The germline CDR1 and CDR2 sequences are SGHTA and FQGTGA. The length of the CDR3 is 14 residues. V lost 6 bases and J 3 bases, leaving 15 bases between the germline ends.

Ten or more counts support this clonotype. The gene calls are TRBV6-6 and TRBJ2-7; tentative D call: TRBD1 (5 bases). V was clipped by 2 bases and J by 6 bases, with 14 bases between them. The CDR3 is 14 residues long. The V gene's germline CDR1 is MNHNY and CDR2 SVGAGI (reference sequence). The CDR3 DNA sequence: TGTGCCAGCAGTTACGTGGGGCTTCCTGGCGAGCAGTACTTC. Translating it yields CASSYVGLPGEQYF.

There are many counts of this clonotype. The chain carries TRBV10-2 and TRBJ2-7; D might be TRBD1 (5 bases). Trimming shortened V by 6 bases and J by 3 bases, and 9 bases separated the two germline ends. This CDR3 has 12 residues. Germline V gene lookup returns CDR1 WSHSY and CDR2 SAAADI. The CDR3 DNA reads TGCGCCAGCAGCGCAAGGGGCTACGAGCAGTACTTC. It yields the protein CASSARGYEQYF.

This clonotype was counted at least ten times. J is TRBJ2-7 and V is TRBV20-1; tentatively, D is TRBD1 (6 bases). With 1 base removed from V and 3 bases from J, the gap between germline ends came to 16 bases. The CDR3 is 15 amino acids. Germline CDR1 is DFQATT and CDR2 is SNEGSKA (reference sequence). In nucleotides, the CDR3 is TGCAGTGCTAGAGTTGGATCAGGGGCCGACTACGAGCAGTACTTC. Translating gives CSARVGSGADYEQYF.

This clonotype was detected ten times or more. The chain uses TRBV2 and TRBJ2-3, with 8 bases lining up with TRBD1. The CDR3 sequence is 14 residues long. In germline, CDR1 is SNHLY, CDR2 FYNNEI. J lost 4 bases, V lost 6 bases, and 6 bases had no gene match. The CDR3 nucleotides read TGTGCCAGCAGGGTAGACAGGGGAGCAGATACGCAGTATTTT. Protein sequence: CASRVDRGADTQYF.

This clonotype was observed a few times. This chain uses TRBV6-4 with TRBJ2-3; D possibly corresponds to TRBD1 (5 bases). The CDR3 contains 16 residues. Trimming took 3 bases from V and 0 from J, leaving 13 bases between them. Germline CDR1 MRHNA, CDR2 SNTAGT. The CDR3 loop reads CASSEDSVASTDTQYF. CDR3 in DNA: TGTGCCAGCAGTGAAGACAGCGTCGCTAGCACAGATACGCAGTATTTT.

This clonotype was observed many times. In DNA, the CDR3 is TGTGCCAGCAGCTCTCCACTTGGGGAGCTGTTTTTT. This gives the protein CASSSPLGELFF. The chain has TRBV7-3 and TRBJ2-2; D unclear. Germline V gene lookup returns CDR1 SGHTA and CDR2 FQGTGA. This CDR3 has 12 residues. V was trimmed by 4 bases and J by 8 bases, leaving 8 bases between them.

This clonotype was seen at least ten times. This chain joins TRBV5-1 and TRBJ1-5; D gene ambiguous. This CDR3 comprises 14 residues. V lost 0 bases to trimming and J lost 4 bases, with 8 bases between them. Germline CDR1 and CDR2: SGHRS and YFSETQ. CDR3 coding DNA: TGCGCCAGCAGCTTGGCTCCCGGGAATCAGCCCCAGCATTTT. This encodes CASSLAPGNQPQHF.

The gene calls are TRBV7-9 and TRBJ2-5, with TRBD2 matching 7 bases. The CDR3 totals 16 residues. Germline assignment: CDR1 SEHNR and CDR2 FQNEAQ (reference sequence). Losses at the gene ends were 5 bases for V and 0 bases for J; bases not matched to a gene: 9. CDR3 nucleotides: TGTGCCAGCAGCCCTGTCCGGGCGGGGGACCAAGAGACCCAGTACTTC. Translated, it gives CASSPVRAGDQETQYF.

This clonotype was seen ten or more times. V and J are TRBV29-1 and TRBJ2-2; TRBD1 aligns across 10 bases. V shed 0 bases and J 2 bases; nucleotides not matched to a gene: 3. Germline CDR1 SQVTM, CDR2 ANQGSEA. This CDR3 spans 16 amino acids. CDR3 in amino acids: CSVEDGTGANTGELFF. Written as DNA, the CDR3 is TGCAGCGTTGAAGATGGGACAGGGGCTAACACCGGGGAGCTGTTTTTT.

This clonotype was observed at least ten times. This chain uses TRBV3-1 with TRBJ2-5; D may be TRBD1 or TRBD2 (6 bases each). V was trimmed by 3 bases and J by 5 bases, leaving 13 bases between them. This CDR3 region has 14 residues. Germline CDR1 LGHDT, CDR2 YNNKEL (reference sequence). In nucleotides, the CDR3 is TGTGCCAGCAGCCAGGACGGGGGCTCGGAGACCCAGTACTTC. This encodes CASSQDGGSETQYF.

The V gene is TRBV12-3 or TRBV12-4, the J gene TRBJ2-7; 8 nucleotides match TRBD1. The V segment lost 1 base and the J segment 7 bases; nucleotides outside the gene matches: 6. The CDR3 contains 14 residues. CDR3 in amino acids: CASSLDRGSWEQYF. DNA of the CDR3: TGTGCCAGCAGTTTAGACAGGGGGTCCTGGGAGCAGTACTTC.

At least ten counts were recorded for this clonotype. One end of the junction is discordant with germline, which a read error may explain. V gene TRBV12-3 or TRBV12-4 combines with J gene TRBJ1-2, with D unclear. The length of the CDR3 is 13 residues. The CDR3 sequence: CASSLARPYGYTF. The CDR3 DNA is TGTGCCAGCAGCTTAGCCCGTCCGTATGGCTACACCTTC.

The table lists this clonotype with many counts. The chain is built from TRBV7-6 and TRBJ2-1, with D possibly being TRBD1 (5 bases). This CDR3 spans 16 amino acids. CDR1 is SGHVS and CDR2 is FNYEAQ in the germline V gene. The V gene lost 1 base and the J gene lost 0 bases, with 10 bases spanning the gap. The CDR3 DNA reads TGTGCCAGCAGCTTAGTAGGGGAAAGCTCCTACAATGAGCAGTTCTTC. Translated: CASSLVGESSYNEQFF. Full variable domain (outside the CDR3, taken from reference TRBV7-6 and TRBJ2-1): GAGVSQSPRYKVTKRGQDVALRCDPISGHVSLYWYRQALGQGPEFLTYFNYEAQQDKSGLPNDRFSAERPEGSISTLTIQRTEQRDSAMYRCASSLVGESSYNEQFFGPGTRLTVL.

This clonotype was counted ten times or more. The genes are TRBV3-1 and TRBJ2-5; unclear D gene. CDR3 length equals 12 residues. Germline V lookup: CDR1 LGHDT, CDR2 YNNKEL (reference sequence). Trimming stripped 4 bases from V and 4 bases from J, with 7 bases between. CDR3 coding DNA: TGTGCCAGCAGCCCTATTGGAGAGACCCAGTACTTC. Its protein is CASSPIGETQYF.

This clonotype was seen repeatedly, ten times or more. The rearrangement uses TRBV7-2 and TRBJ2-2, with 7 bases fitting TRBD2. The junction had 4 bases not matched to a gene; V was cut back by 1 base and J by 5 bases. The CDR3 is 15 amino acids. The germline gives CDR1 SGHTA, CDR2 FQGNSA. The CDR3 bases are TGTGCCAGCAGCTTAGAAGCGGGGAGGACCGGGGAGCTGTTTTTT. The encoded protein is CASSLEAGRTGELFF.

This clonotype was detected many times. This chain joins TRBV6-5 and TRBJ1-5, with D uncertain. V was cut by 6 bases and J by 1 base, with 16 bases left in between. The CDR3 extends over 16 amino acids. Germline V CDR1 and CDR2: MNHEY, SVGAGI. The CDR3 sequence: CASSPDGLLSNQPQHF. CDR3 coding DNA: TGTGCCAGCAGCCCCGACGGCCTGTTGAGCAATCAGCCCCAGCATTTT.

Ten or more counts support this clonotype. This chain links TRBV20-1 with TRBJ2-4; either TRBD1 or TRBD2 may fit D (5 bases each). V was cut by 4 bases and J by 0 bases, with 10 bases left in between. The CDR3 covers 14 residues. Germline V gives CDR1 DFQATT, CDR2 SNEGSKA (reference sequence). The CDR3 here is CSAIAGTAKNIQYF. The CDR3 DNA sequence: TGCAGTGCTATCGCCGGGACAGCCAAAAACATTCAGTACTTC.

In its sample, this clonotype was seen many times. Sequence at one end of the junction differs from germline and may be a read error. The chain carries TRBV10-3 and TRBJ1-5; D not resolved. The CDR3 has 14 amino acids. CDR1 ENHRY and CDR2 SYGVKD come from the germline V gene. CDR3 residues: CAISENGSNQPQNF. In DNA, the CDR3 is TGTGCCATCAGTGAAAATGGTAGCAATCAGCCCCAGAATTTT.

This clonotype was picked up a small number of times. The rearrangement joins TRBV18 to TRBJ1-6, with 8 bases matching TRBD1. V dropped 2 bases and J dropped 7; count of bases not matched to a gene: 1. CDR3 size: 14 residues. Germline V gene sequence: CDR1 KGHSH, CDR2 LQKENI. The CDR3 protein is CASSPTGGNSPLHF. The DNA for the CDR3 is TGTGCCAGCTCACCAACAGGGGGAAATTCACCCCTCCACTTT.

Ten or more counts support this clonotype. The chain employs TRBV12-3 or TRBV12-4 and TRBJ2-3, with TRBD2 matching 11 bases. The CDR3 sequence is 16 residues long. V trimming: 7 bases; J trimming: 2 bases; junction bases outside the gene matches: 8. The CDR3 region has the DNA TGTGCCAGCATCGCTCGGACTAGCGGGCTCACAGATACGCAGTATTTT. As protein: CASIARTSGLTDTQYF.

This clonotype was recorded many times. The V gene is TRBV4-1, the J gene TRBJ2-5, with 8 bases lining up with TRBD1. V gave up 0 bases and J gave up 3 bases; unmatched junction bases: 3. Germline V gene sequence: CDR1 MGHRA, CDR2 YSYEKL. This CDR3 spans 15 amino acids. CDR3 amino acids: CASSQEDRVEETQYF. The CDR3 DNA reads TGCGCCAGCAGCCAAGAGGACAGGGTGGAAGAGACCCAGTACTTC.

This clonotype showed up many times. V gene TRBV20-1 combines with J gene TRBJ2-7; 7 bases are shared with TRBD2. The V segment lost 2 bases and the J segment 3 bases; nucleotides outside the gene matches: 10. The germline CDR1 and CDR2 sequences are DFQATT and SNEGSKA (reference sequence). The CDR3 totals 15 residues. CDR3 region: CSARIGAGVNYEQYF. CDR3 nucleotides: TGCAGTGCTAGAATTGGCGCGGGGGTTAACTACGAGCAGTACTTC.

This clonotype came up many times. The rearrangement joins TRBV20-1 to TRBJ2-5; D may match TRBD1 or TRBD2 (5 bases each). Germline V gene lookup returns CDR1 DFQATT and CDR2 SNEGSKA (reference sequence). The CDR3 runs 11 residues. V lost 3 bases to trimming and J lost 5 bases, with 7 bases between them. This CDR3 reads CSARWGETQYF. The CDR3 DNA reads TGCAGTGCTAGGTGGGGGGAGACCCAGTACTTC.

In the case of this clonotype: A much larger clone lies a single base off, so this may be a read error. This chain uses TRBV3-1 with TRBJ2-7; D uncertain. Germline V gene lookup returns CDR1 LGHDT and CDR2 YNNKEL (reference sequence). CDR3 length: 13 amino acids. V lost 0 bases and J lost 5, with 8 bases in between. CDR3 sequence reads: CASSQDMGNEQYF. The CDR3 DNA is TGTGCCAGCAGCCAAGATATGGGAAACGAGCAGTACTTC.

This clonotype came up many times. V is TRBV21-1 and J is TRBJ2-3; the table assigns TRBD2, which was not confirmed against the DNA. TRBV21-1 is an annotated pseudogene. CDR3 size: 18 residues. CDR3 protein: CASSKLAGGLHFTDTQYF. The CDR3, as DNA: TGTGCCAGCAGCAAACTAGCGGGGGGGCTTCATTTCACAGATACGCAGTATTTT.

This clonotype was found a few times. The CDR3 coding sequence is TGTGCCAGCAGCTTAGCAGGGGGCGATGAAAAACTGTTTTTT. The encoded protein is CASSLAGGDEKLFF. The J gene is TRBJ1-4, the V gene TRBV7-9; 7 nucleotides match TRBD1. This CDR3 is 14 amino acids long. CDR1 and CDR2 (germline): SEHNR, FQNEAQ (reference sequence). V lost 0 bases and J lost 6; bases outside the gene matches: 1.